A single sample gave rise to the 25 T cell receptor beta chains below, sequenced in a study of blood T cell repertoires in COVID-19. Sequenced by immunoSEQ multiplex PCR; TCRdb stores in-frame clones only, minus some. In the table there are over 200,000 clones, approximately 79% of which are singletons. The sequenced sample was peripheral blood. The receptors come from a human donor in a cohort sampled during active COVID-19.

The chain has TRBV18 and TRBJ2-5; 8 bases are a match to TRBD1. CDR1 is KGHSH, CDR2 LQKENI, per germline. With V trimmed by 3 bases and J by 5 bases, 5 bases remained unmatched. This CDR3 is built from 14 residues. The CDR3 DNA sequence: TGTGCCAGCTCACCGCCAGGGGGCGCGGAGACCCAGTACTTC. It is translated as CASSPPGGAETQYF.

V is TRBV28 and J is TRBJ1-2; TRBD1 might be the D (6 bases). The germline V gene encodes CDR1 MDHEN and CDR2 SYDVKM. The CDR3 is made up of 15 amino acids. With 6 bases removed from V and 2 bases from J, the gap between germline ends came to 16 bases. CDR3 in amino acids: CASSSQGIGNYGYTF. The CDR3 bases are TGTGCCAGCAGCTCACAGGGAATTGGGAACTATGGCTACACCTTC.

The chain employs TRBV7-3 and TRBJ1-1; TRBD1 might be the D (5 bases). Trimming left V 1 base short and J 3 bases short, with 9 bases between. Germline V gene data show CDR1 as SGHTA and CDR2 as FQGTGA. CDR3 length equals 14 residues. The CDR3 sequence is CASSLKGGDTEAFF. CDR3 DNA: TGTGCCAGCAGCTTAAAGGGAGGGGACACTGAAGCTTTCTTT.

This chain connects TRBV5-1 to TRBJ2-1; tentatively, D is TRBD2 (7 bases). The CDR3 has 15 amino acids. Between the trimmed V and J ends, which lost 4 bases and 8 bases, there was a span of 19 bases. Germline V gene lookup returns CDR1 SGHRS and CDR2 YFSETQ. CDR3 sequence: CASSGGAPRGYEQFF. The CDR3 nucleotides are TGCGCCAGCAGCGGGGGGGCGCCGAGGGGTTATGAGCAGTTCTTC.

The genes are TRBV12-5 and TRBJ2-7; 7 bases agree with TRBD2. CDR3 length: 17 amino acids. Germline CDR1 is LGHNT and CDR2 is FRNRAP. Germline trimming cut 0 bases from V and 0 bases from J; bases unmatched to any gene: 8. The CDR3: CASGLVLGGSGSYEQYF. The CDR3 DNA reads as TGTGCTAGTGGTTTGGTACTTGGCGGGAGCGGCTCCTACGAGCAGTACTTC.

The chain is built from TRBV19 and TRBJ2-7, with a weak D call TRBD1 (6 bases). CDR1 is LNHDA and CDR2 is SQIVND in the germline V gene (reference sequence). The V end lost 4 bases, the J end lost 1 base, and 11 bases lay between the germline ends. The CDR3 runs to 14 residues. CDR3 nucleotide sequence: TGTGCCAGTAGTAAACAGGGCCCTTCCTACGAGCAGTACTTC. This gives the protein CASSKQGPSYEQYF.

The chain has TRBV4-2 and TRBJ2-7; tentatively, D is TRBD2 (5 bases). The V and J ends lost 3 bases and 1 base respectively, with 16 bases between them. Looked up from germline, CDR1 is LGHNA and CDR2 is YNFKEQ. This CDR3 spans 16 amino acids. The CDR3 spells CASSQISLGSSYEQYF. Written as DNA, the CDR3 is TGTGCCAGCAGCCAGATTTCACTAGGGTCTTCCTACGAGCAGTACTTC.

The CDR3 nucleotides read TGTGCCACCAGCAGAGACCCGGGGGCCAACGTCCTGACTTTC. Translating it yields CATSRDPGANVLTF. The chain uses TRBV15 and TRBJ2-6; D is unresolved. The length of the CDR3 is 14 residues. Trimming left V 0 bases short and J 4 bases short, with 4 bases between. Germline-derived CDR1 and CDR2 are LNHNV and YYDKDF (reference sequence). The complete variable domain, with remaining parts taken from reference TRBV15 and TRBJ2-6, reads DAMVIQNPRYQVTQFGKPVTLSCSQTLNHNVMYWYQQKSSQAPKLLFHYYDKDFNNEADTPDNFQSRRPNTSFCFLDIRSPGLGDTAMYLCATSRDPGANVLTFGAGSRLTVL.

This clone was picked up a small number of times. The chain uses TRBV7-9 and TRBJ1-3; D is perhaps TRBD1 (6 bases). The germline V gene has CDR1 SEHNR and CDR2 FQNEAQ (reference sequence). The CDR3 is made up of 15 amino acids. V lost 5 bases to trimming and J lost 0 bases, with 11 bases between them. The CDR3 nucleotides are TGTGCCAGCAGCCCCCAGGGGAGCTCTGGAAACACCATATATTTT. This sequence encodes CASSPQGSSGNTIYF. The whole variable domain, filled in from reference TRBV7-9 and TRBJ1-3, reads DTGVSQNPRHKITKRGQNVTFRCDPISEHNRLYWYRQTLGQGPEFLTYFQNEAQLEKSRLLSDRFSAERPKGSFSTLEIQRTEQGDSAMYLCASSPQGSSGNTIYFGEGSWLTVV.

The chain recombines TRBV4-3 with TRBJ2-2; D is unclear. Trimming pared 0 bases from V and 5 bases from J, leaving 13 bases between. Looked up from germline, CDR1 is LGHNA and CDR2 is YSLEER. This CDR3 has 16 residues. CDR3 DNA sequence: TGCGCCAGCAGCCAAGATTTCGGCGGTCGGACCGGGGAGCTGTTTTTT. Translation: CASSQDFGGRTGELFF.

This clone was seen only once. This chain links TRBV5-6 with TRBJ2-7, with D perhaps matching TRBD1 (6 bases). CDR1 and CDR2 (germline): SGHDT, YYEEEE. With 3 bases removed from V and 3 bases from J, the gap between germline ends came to 10 bases. The CDR3 consists of 13 residues. The CDR3: CASSSDRSYEQYF. The DNA for the CDR3 is TGTGCCAGCAGCTCGGACAGAAGCTACGAGCAGTACTTC.

Comment on this clone: The same CDR3 is also encoded by other DNA sequences in this sample. This chain links TRBV19 with TRBJ2-7, with 9 bases fitting TRBD2. V gave up 3 bases and J gave up 2 bases; unmatched junction bases: 2. This CDR3 comprises 14 residues. The germline CDR1 and CDR2 sequences are LNHDA and SQIVND (reference sequence). CDR3 sequence (DNA): TGTGCCAGTAGTATGACTAGCGGAACCTACGAGCAGTACTTC. Protein: CASSMTSGTYEQYF.

As regards this clone: Other DNA sequences within the sample encode an identical CDR3. The CDR3 loop reads CASSPLANEQFF. In nucleotides, the CDR3 is TGTGCCAGCTCACCCTTGGCTAATGAGCAGTTCTTC. V is TRBV18 and J is TRBJ2-1; D remains unclear. The CDR3 covers 12 residues. V was clipped by 3 bases and J by 7 bases, with 7 bases between them. The germline V gene has CDR1 KGHSH and CDR2 LQKENI.

The rearrangement uses TRBV9 and TRBJ2-1; possible D gene TRBD1, 6 bases. Germline V CDR1 and CDR2: SGDLS, YYNGEE. The length of the CDR3 is 15 residues. V was shortened by 0 bases and J by 2 bases, with 9 bases between the two germline ends. CDR3: CASSVGQGPYNEQFF. Written as DNA, the CDR3 is TGTGCCAGCAGCGTAGGGCAGGGGCCCTACAATGAGCAGTTCTTC.

The rearrangement links TRBV4-1 to TRBJ2-4; 12 nucleotides match TRBD2. Trimming at V came to 2 bases and at J to 2 bases, leaving 10 bases not matched to a gene. Germline V gene lookup returns CDR1 MGHRA and CDR2 YSYEKL. The CDR3 runs 19 residues. In nucleotides, the CDR3 is TGCGCCAGCAGCCAACAAAGGACTAGCGGGACCGTTTCCAAAAACATTCAGTACTTC. It specifies CASSQQRTSGTVSKNIQYF.

The rearrangement links TRBV5-4 to TRBJ2-2; D gene uncertain. CDR1 SGHNT and CDR2 YYREEE come from the germline V gene (reference sequence). This CDR3 contains 12 residues. V lost 3 bases and J lost 6, with 6 bases in between. Here the CDR3 reads CASSSAAGELFF. The CDR3 DNA follows: TGTGCCAGCAGCTCCGCGGCCGGGGAGCTGTTTTTT.

The V gene is TRBV6-2 or TRBV6-3, the J gene TRBJ2-3; D gene uncertain. This CDR3 comprises 15 residues. Looked up from germline, CDR1 is MNHEY and CDR2 is SVGEGT. Trimming stripped 2 bases from V and 1 base from J, with 10 bases between. This CDR3 is CASSYPPVGTDTQYF. The CDR3, as DNA: TGTGCCAGCAGTTACCCTCCGGTGGGCACAGATACGCAGTATTTT.

The V gene is TRBV28, the J gene TRBJ2-7; D remains unclear. Germline lookup yields CDR1 MDHEN and CDR2 SYDVKM. CDR3 length: 11 amino acids. V was shortened by 5 bases and J by 4 bases, with 6 bases between the two germline ends. Here the CDR3 DNA reads TGTGCCAGCAGTCCCGGTTACGAGCAGTACTTC. Translating it yields CASSPGYEQYF.

This CDR3 is CASSPGQANYGYTF. The CDR3 DNA follows: TGTGCCAGCAGCCCGGGACAGGCTAACTATGGCTACACCTTC. This chain uses TRBV13 with TRBJ1-2, with 8 nucleotides matching TRBD1. The trim removed 5 bases at V and 0 bases at J, leaving 2 bases unmatched. CDR3 size: 14 residues. The germline V gene has CDR1 PRHDT and CDR2 FYEKMQ (reference sequence).

This chain uses TRBV5-1 with TRBJ2-5, with TRBD2 identical over 7 bases. The CDR3 consists of 14 residues. Germline CDR1 is SGHRS and CDR2 is YFSETQ. The junction had 4 bases not matched to a gene; V was cut back by 4 bases and J by 1 base. CDR3 in amino acids: CASSPERGQETQYF. The CDR3 DNA is TGCGCCAGCAGCCCCGAGCGGGGCCAAGAGACCCAGTACTTC. The variable domain in full, with the rest retrieved from reference TRBV5-1 and TRBJ2-5, is KAGVTQTPRYLIKTRGQQVTLSCSPISGHRSVSWYQQTPGQGLQFLFEYFSETQRNKGNFPGRFSGRQFSNSRSEMNVSTLELGDSALYLCASSPERGQETQYFGPGTRLLVL.

This chain links TRBV6-2 or TRBV6-3 with TRBJ1-1, with 10 positions matching TRBD1. Trimming removed 4 bases from V and 7 bases from J; junction bases left unmatched: 3. There are 13 residues in the CDR3. In germline, CDR1 is MNHEY, CDR2 SVGEGT. The CDR3 DNA follows: TGTGCCAGCAGTTTGACAGGGGGCGGTGAAGCTTTCTTT. It encodes CASSLTGGGEAFF.

The chain couples TRBV7-2 to TRBJ1-1; D not certain. The germline V gene encodes CDR1 SGHTA and CDR2 FQGNSA. Between the trimmed V and J ends, which lost 0 bases and 4 bases, there was a span of 12 bases. The CDR3 has 15 residues. The DNA for the CDR3 is TGTGCCAGCAGCTTAGCCACATACCCCACCACTGAAGCTTTCTTT. The encoded protein is CASSLATYPTTEAFF. Filled out from reference TRBV7-2 and TRBJ1-1, the complete variable domain reads GAGVSQSPSNKVTEKGKDVELRCDPISGHTALYWYRQSLGQGLEFLIYFQGNSAPDKSGLPSDRFSAERTGGSVSTLTIQRTQQEDSAVYLCASSLATYPTTEAFFGQGTRLTVV.

This chain joins TRBV19 and TRBJ2-1, with 16 bases aligning to TRBD2. Per germline, CDR1 LNHDA and CDR2 SQIVND (reference sequence). Unmatched junction bases numbered 13, after V lost 5 bases and J lost 6 bases. The CDR3 is made up of 19 amino acids. The CDR3 DNA is TGTGCCAGTAGTTCACAAGCCCCGGGACTAGCGGGAGGGCCCAATGAGCAGTTCTTC. Its protein is CASSSQAPGLAGGPNEQFF.

The chain employs TRBV5-1 and TRBJ2-1, with 7 bases matching TRBD1. The V segment lost 0 bases and the J segment 4 bases; nucleotides outside the gene matches: 4. Germline V CDR1 and CDR2: SGHRS, YFSETQ. CDR3 length equals 15 residues. The CDR3 is CASSLDRGAYNEQFF. In DNA form, the CDR3 reads TGCGCCAGCAGCTTGGACAGGGGAGCGTACAATGAGCAGTTCTTC.

The rearrangement links TRBV18 to TRBJ2-6, with D perhaps TRBD1 (6 bases). V dropped 5 bases and J dropped 4 bases, with 12 bases sitting between them. CDR1 is KGHSH, CDR2 LQKENI, per germline. There are 15 residues in the CDR3. The CDR3 here is CASSAGAGGANVLTF. The DNA of the CDR3 is TGTGCCAGCTCAGCAGGGGCTGGGGGGGCCAACGTCCTGACTTTC.